The source of this T cell receptor beta chain is a study of vaccination effects on CD4 cells after COVID-19. CD4+ T cells specific for antigen were expanded with viral peptide pools by the ViraFEST assay before sequencing. The culture ran for 10 days, and then CD4+ T cells were isolated. All study participants received two doses of BNT162b2 or mRNA-1273 vaccine. CDR1 is SGHRS and CDR2 is YFSETQ in the germline V gene. The CDR3 contains 15 residues. V was pared by 2 bases and J by 2 bases, with 13 bases between. This clone appeared once. Its antigen is as yet unknown. This table comes from immunoSEQ multiplex PCR, and its TCRdb copy is limited to in-frame clones, with some not included. Among fewer than 35,000 clones, roughly 80% were seen once, and the ten largest hold 5% to 6.5%.

The sequence was collected from a human donor who received a COVID-19 vaccine. Some clones in this sample may be carry-over from other donors' samples. V is TRBV5-1 and J is TRBJ1-1; maybe TRBD1 (5 bases). The material was CD4+ T cells from PBMCs cultured with SARS-CoV-2 spike peptides, obtained after COVID-19 vaccination. This chain's CDR3 is CASSFNLRENTEAFF. The CDR3 bases are TGCGCCAGCAGCTTCAATCTCAGGGAAAACACTGAAGCTTTCTTT.